A single sample gave rise to the 13 T cell receptor beta chains below, sequenced in a study of blood T cell repertoires in COVID-19. TCRdb keeps only in-frame clones here, not all; method: immunoSEQ multiplex PCR. This repertoire shows 65,000 to 95,000 clones, about 78% found once; its top ten account for roughly 36%. Sequencing was carried out using peripheral blood. The receptors come from a man in his 60s with COVID-19, enrolled during active disease.

This clone was picked up many times. The V and J genes are TRBV6-6 and TRBJ2-7, with D maybe TRBD1 (5 bases). The CDR3 extends over 14 amino acids. Germline V gene data show CDR1 as MNHNY and CDR2 as SVGAGI (reference sequence). Trimming pared 2 bases from V and 4 bases from J, leaving 12 bases between. This CDR3 reads CASSYLGQGYEQYF. The CDR3 DNA reads TGTGCCAGCAGTTACCTTGGACAAGGATACGAGCAGTACTTC.

The rearrangement uses TRBV19 and TRBJ2-3; the D gene is possibly TRBD2 (7 bases). Per germline, CDR1 LNHDA and CDR2 SQIVND (reference sequence). Between the trimmed V and J ends, which lost 7 bases and 3 bases, there was a span of 17 bases. The length of the CDR3 is 15 residues. CDR3 bases: TGTGCCAGTACCCTCATAGGGGGGGTGACAGATACGCAGTATTTT. Its protein is CASTLIGGVTDTQYF.

The chain is built from TRBV19 and TRBJ2-7, with a tentative D call TRBD1 (6 bases). With 1 base removed from V and 4 bases from J, the gap between germline ends came to 14 bases. The CDR3 runs 15 residues. Germline V gives CDR1 LNHDA, CDR2 SQIVND (reference sequence). CDR3 loop: CASSIAGTTSYEQYF. The CDR3 region has the DNA TGTGCCAGTAGTATAGCAGGGACAACTAGTTACGAGCAGTACTTC.

V and J are TRBV19 and TRBJ2-2; possibly TRBD1 for D (6 bases). Per germline, CDR1 LNHDA and CDR2 SQIVND (reference sequence). The ends were cut back, 5 bases at V and 2 bases at J, with 15 bases in the middle. CDR3 length: 16 residues. CDR3 amino acids: CASSGGITLNTGELFF. CDR3 sequence (DNA): TGTGCCAGTAGTGGGGGCATTACGTTAAACACCGGGGAGCTGTTTTTT.

The CDR3 is CASKREPGDGELFF. The CDR3 nucleotides read TGTGCCAGCAAACGGGAACCTGGGGACGGGGAGCTGTTTTTT. This chain uses TRBV7-2 with TRBJ2-2, with TRBD2 as a possible D gene (5 bases). V lost 7 bases and J lost 7, with 16 bases in between. The CDR3 loop spans 14 amino acids. Per germline, CDR1 SGHTA and CDR2 FQGNSA.

This chain links TRBV27 with TRBJ2-5; 9 bases map to TRBD2. The CDR3 loop spans 15 amino acids. V dropped 0 bases and J dropped 4; count of bases not matched to a gene: 3. Germline V gives CDR1 MNHEY, CDR2 SMNVEV (reference sequence). The CDR3 coding sequence is TGTGCCAGCAGTTTATCGGGCGGGGGGGGAGAGACCCAGTACTTC. Residues: CASSLSGGGGETQYF.

This sequence joins TRBV4-1 and TRBJ1-5; D is perhaps TRBD1 (5 bases). The germline V gene has CDR1 MGHRA and CDR2 YSYEKL. The CDR3 has 16 residues. With 0 bases removed from V and 4 bases from J, the gap between germline ends came to 13 bases. The CDR3 protein is CASSQDLGGLNQPQHF. The CDR3 DNA reads as TGCGCCAGCAGCCAAGATCTCGGGGGATTGAATCAGCCCCAGCATTTT.

This clone was found a few times. V usage is TRBV7-9 and J usage is TRBJ1-3; D is ambiguous. CDR1 SEHNR and CDR2 FQNEAQ come from the germline V gene (reference sequence). The germline V and J ends were trimmed by 6 bases and 4 bases, with 10 bases remaining between them. The CDR3 consists of 13 residues. CDR3 nucleotides: TGTGCCAGCAGGGTTACGGGAGGAAACACCATATATTTT. This translates into CASRVTGGNTIYF.

The chain recombines TRBV2 with TRBJ2-2, with D tentatively TRBD2 (6 bases). V lost 7 bases, J lost 4 bases, and 16 bases lay in between. Germline assignment: CDR1 SNHLY and CDR2 FYNNEI. There are 15 residues in the CDR3. Written as DNA, the CDR3 is TGTGCCAGCACCCCCCTCGGAGGGACCACCGGGGAGCTGTTTTTT. Translation: CASTPLGGTTGELFF.

This sequence joins TRBV27 and TRBJ2-3; 11 bases are a match to TRBD1. Germline loops: CDR1 MNHEY, CDR2 SMNVEV (reference sequence). The CDR3 consists of 18 residues. V shed 3 bases, J shed 0 bases, and the junction held 8 bases outside the gene matches. For the CDR3, the DNA is TGTGCCAGCAGTTTCTTCGGGACAGGGGGTTTTAGCACAGATACGCAGTATTTT. Protein sequence: CASSFFGTGGFSTDTQYF.

This chain uses TRBV5-1 with TRBJ2-1; maybe TRBD1 (6 bases). Trimming took 0 bases from V and 1 from J, leaving 14 bases between them. This CDR3 has 17 residues. CDR1 SGHRS and CDR2 YFSETQ come from the germline V gene. The CDR3: CASSLEGGGWSYNEQFF. The DNA for the CDR3 is TGCGCCAGCAGCTTGGAAGGGGGTGGTTGGTCCTACAATGAGCAGTTCTTC.

This clone turned up a few times. This chain uses TRBV11-2 with TRBJ2-1; the match to TRBD2 covers 7 bases. The CDR3 sequence is 15 residues long. The V and J ends lost 1 base and 3 bases, in that order; junction bases with no gene match: 3. Germline values: CDR1 SGHAT, CDR2 FQNNGV. The CDR3 sequence is CASSLAGGNYNEQFF. For the CDR3, the DNA is TGTGCCAGCAGCTTAGCGGGGGGAAACTACAATGAGCAGTTCTTC.

The genes are TRBV11-3 and TRBJ2-1, with 9 nucleotides matching TRBD2. Germline V lookup: CDR1 SGHNT, CDR2 YENEEA. The trim removed 6 bases at V and 0 bases at J, leaving 9 bases unmatched. The CDR3 loop spans 17 amino acids. The CDR3 coding sequence is TGTGCCAGCAGGGTGACTAGCGGCACTAGCTCCTACAATGAGCAGTTCTTC. This translates into CASRVTSGTSSYNEQFF.